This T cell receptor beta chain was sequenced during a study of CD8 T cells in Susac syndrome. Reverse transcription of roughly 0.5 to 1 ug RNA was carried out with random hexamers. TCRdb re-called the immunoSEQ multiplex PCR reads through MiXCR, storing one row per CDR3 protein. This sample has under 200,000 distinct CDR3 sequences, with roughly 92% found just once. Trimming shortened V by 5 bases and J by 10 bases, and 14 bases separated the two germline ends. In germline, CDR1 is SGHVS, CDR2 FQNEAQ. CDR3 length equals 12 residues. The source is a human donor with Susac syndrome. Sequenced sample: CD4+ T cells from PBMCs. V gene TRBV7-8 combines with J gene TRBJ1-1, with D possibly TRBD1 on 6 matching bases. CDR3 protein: CASSLRGVRAFF. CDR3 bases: TGTGCCAGCAGCCTTAGGGGGGTCAGAGCTTTCTTT. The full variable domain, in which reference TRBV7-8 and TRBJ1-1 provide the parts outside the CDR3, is GAGVSQSPRYKVAKRGQDVALRCDPISGHVSLFWYQQALGQGPEFLTYFQNEAQLDKSGLPSDRFFAERPEGSVSTLKIQRTQQEDSAVYLCASSLRGVRAFFGQGTRLTVV.